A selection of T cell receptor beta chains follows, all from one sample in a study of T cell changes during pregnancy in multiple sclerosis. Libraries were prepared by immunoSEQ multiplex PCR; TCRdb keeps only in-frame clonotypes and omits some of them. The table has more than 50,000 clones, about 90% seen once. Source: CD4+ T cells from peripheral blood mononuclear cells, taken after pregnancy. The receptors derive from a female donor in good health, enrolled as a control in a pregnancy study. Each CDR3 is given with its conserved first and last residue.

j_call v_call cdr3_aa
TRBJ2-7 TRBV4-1 CASSHLYRVHEQYF
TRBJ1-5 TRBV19 CASSGGLQPQHF
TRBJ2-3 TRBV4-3 CASSQETNPNTDTQYF
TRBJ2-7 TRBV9 CASSAGGTATFYEQYF
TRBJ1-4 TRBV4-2 CASQGPGEKLFF
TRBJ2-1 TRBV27 CASSREEWRAGSNEQFF
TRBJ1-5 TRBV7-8 CASSLLGQGYSNQPQHF
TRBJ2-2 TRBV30 CAWSVLISSGGGELFF
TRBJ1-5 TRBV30 CAWSRGGDQPQHF
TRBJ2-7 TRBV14 CASSQDWQGDEQYF
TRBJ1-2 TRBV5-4 CASSFPTGGHGYTF
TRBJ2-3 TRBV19 CASSGVDTQYF
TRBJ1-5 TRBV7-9 CASSSTGGAYQPQHF
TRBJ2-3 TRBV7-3 CASSLNRGRSTDTQYF
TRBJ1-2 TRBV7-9 CASSRSGTGEGYTF
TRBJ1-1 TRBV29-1 CSVENGQGNTEAFF
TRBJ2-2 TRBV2 CASTGRVRSSGELFF
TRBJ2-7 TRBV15 CATSRDPGVFSGEQYF
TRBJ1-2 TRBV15 CATSRDLLINDGTDGYTF
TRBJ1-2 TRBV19 CASSADRDLGGYTF
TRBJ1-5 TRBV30 CAWTEQDYSNQPQHF
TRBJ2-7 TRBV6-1 CASSDLQGKTF
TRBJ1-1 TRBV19 CASSFRPGTGGIPAFF
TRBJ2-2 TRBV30 CAWRRTGVDGELFF
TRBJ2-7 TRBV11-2 CASSLDRGLRGNGF
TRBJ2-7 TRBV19 CASSSYRGEDEQYF
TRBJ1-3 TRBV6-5 CASGQDSSGNTIYF
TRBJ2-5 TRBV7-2 CASSKGAQETQYF